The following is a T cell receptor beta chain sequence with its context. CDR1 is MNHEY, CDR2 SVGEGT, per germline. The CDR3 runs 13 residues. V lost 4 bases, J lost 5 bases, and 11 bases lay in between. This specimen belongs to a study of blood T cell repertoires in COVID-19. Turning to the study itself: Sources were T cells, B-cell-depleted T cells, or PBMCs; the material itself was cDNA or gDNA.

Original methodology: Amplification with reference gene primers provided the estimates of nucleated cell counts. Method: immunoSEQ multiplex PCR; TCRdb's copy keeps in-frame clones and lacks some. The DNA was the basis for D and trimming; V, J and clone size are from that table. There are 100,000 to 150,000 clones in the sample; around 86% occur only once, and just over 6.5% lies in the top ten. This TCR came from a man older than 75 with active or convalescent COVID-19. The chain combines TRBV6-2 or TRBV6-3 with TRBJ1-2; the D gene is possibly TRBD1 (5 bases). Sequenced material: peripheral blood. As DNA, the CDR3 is TGTGCCAGCAGTTCGGGGGTAGTTTATGGCTACACCTTC. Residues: CASSSGVVYGYTF.